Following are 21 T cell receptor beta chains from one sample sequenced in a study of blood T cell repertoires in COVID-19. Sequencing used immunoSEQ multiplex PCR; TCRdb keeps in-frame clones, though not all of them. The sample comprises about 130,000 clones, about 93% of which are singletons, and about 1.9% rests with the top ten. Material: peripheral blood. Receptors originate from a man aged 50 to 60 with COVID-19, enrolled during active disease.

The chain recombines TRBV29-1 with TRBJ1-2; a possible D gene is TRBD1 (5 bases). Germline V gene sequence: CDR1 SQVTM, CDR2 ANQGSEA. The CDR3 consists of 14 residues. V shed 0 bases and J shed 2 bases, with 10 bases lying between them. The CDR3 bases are TGCAGCGTTGAAGATCTGGACAAGAACTATGGCTACACCTTC. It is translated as CSVEDLDKNYGYTF.

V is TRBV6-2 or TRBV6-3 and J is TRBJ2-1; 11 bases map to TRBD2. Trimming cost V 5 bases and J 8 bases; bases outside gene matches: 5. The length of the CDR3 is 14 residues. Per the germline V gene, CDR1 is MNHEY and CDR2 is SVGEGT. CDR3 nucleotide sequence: TGTGCCAGCAGTACTAGCGGGAGTCTGTATGAGCAGTTCTTC. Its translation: CASSTSGSLYEQFF.

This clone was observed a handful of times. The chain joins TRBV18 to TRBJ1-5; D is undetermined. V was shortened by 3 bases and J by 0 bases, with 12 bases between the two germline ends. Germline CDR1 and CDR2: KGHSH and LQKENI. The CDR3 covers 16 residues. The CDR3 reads CASSPNTIHSNQPQHF. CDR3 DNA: TGTGCCAGCTCACCGAATACAATACATAGCAATCAGCCCCAGCATTTT.

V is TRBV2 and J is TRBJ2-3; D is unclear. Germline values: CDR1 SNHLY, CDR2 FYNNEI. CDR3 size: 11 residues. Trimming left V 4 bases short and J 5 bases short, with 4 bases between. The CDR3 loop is CASSGQDTQYF. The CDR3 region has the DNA TGTGCCAGCAGTGGGCAAGATACGCAGTATTTT.

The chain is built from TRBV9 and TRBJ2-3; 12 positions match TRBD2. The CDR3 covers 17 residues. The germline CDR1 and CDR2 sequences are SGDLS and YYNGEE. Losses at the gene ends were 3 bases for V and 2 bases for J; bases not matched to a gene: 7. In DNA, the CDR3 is TGTGCCAGCAGCGGACTAGCGGGGGAATTACCCACAGATACGCAGTATTTT. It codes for CASSGLAGELPTDTQYF.

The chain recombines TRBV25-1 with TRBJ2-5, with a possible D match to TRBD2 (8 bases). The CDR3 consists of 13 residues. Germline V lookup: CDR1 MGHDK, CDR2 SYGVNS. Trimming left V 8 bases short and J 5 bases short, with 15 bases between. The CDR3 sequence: CASREGARETQYF. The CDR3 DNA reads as TGTGCCAGCCGGGAGGGGGCGCGGGAGACCCAGTACTTC. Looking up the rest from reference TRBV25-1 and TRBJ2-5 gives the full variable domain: EADIYQTPRYLVIGTGKKITLECSQTMGHDKMYWYQQDPGMELHLIHYSYGVNSTEKGDLSSESTVSRIRTEHFPLTLESARPSHTSQYLCASREGARETQYFGPGTRLLVL.

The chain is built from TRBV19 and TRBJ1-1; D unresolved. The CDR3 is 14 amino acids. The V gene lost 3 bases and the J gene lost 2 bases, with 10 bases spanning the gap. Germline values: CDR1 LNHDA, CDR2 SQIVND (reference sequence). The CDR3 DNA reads TGTGCCAGTAGTATCCTACGGGAAAACACTGAAGCTTTCTTT. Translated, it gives CASSILRENTEAFF.

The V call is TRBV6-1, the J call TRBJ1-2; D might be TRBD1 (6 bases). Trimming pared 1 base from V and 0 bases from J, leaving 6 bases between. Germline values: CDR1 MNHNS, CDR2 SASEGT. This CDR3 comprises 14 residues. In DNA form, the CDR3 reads TGTGCCAGCAGTGAAGGGACAGCTAACTATGGCTACACCTTC. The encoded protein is CASSEGTANYGYTF.

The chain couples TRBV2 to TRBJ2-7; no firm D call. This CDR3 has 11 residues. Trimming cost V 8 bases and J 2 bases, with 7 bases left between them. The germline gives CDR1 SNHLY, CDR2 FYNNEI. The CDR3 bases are TGTGCCAGCTCGCGTACCTACGAGCAGTACTTC. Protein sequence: CASSRTYEQYF.

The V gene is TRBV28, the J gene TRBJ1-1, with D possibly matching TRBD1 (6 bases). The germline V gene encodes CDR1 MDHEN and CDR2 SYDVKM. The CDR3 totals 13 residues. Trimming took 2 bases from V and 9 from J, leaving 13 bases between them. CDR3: CASSLRGYEKAFF. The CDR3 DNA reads TGTGCCAGCAGTTTAAGGGGGTATGAGAAAGCTTTCTTT.

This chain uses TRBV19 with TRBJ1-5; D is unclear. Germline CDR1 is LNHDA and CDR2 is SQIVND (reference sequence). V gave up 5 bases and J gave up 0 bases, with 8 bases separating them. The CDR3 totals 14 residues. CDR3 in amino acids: CASSFPGSNQPQHF. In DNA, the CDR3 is TGTGCCAGTAGTTTTCCAGGTAGCAATCAGCCCCAGCATTTT.

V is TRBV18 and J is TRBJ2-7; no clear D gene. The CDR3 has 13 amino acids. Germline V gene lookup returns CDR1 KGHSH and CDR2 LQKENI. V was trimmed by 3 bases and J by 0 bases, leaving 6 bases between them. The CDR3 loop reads CASSPGASYEQYV. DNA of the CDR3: TGTGCCAGCTCACCGGGCGCCTCCTACGAGCAGTACGTC.

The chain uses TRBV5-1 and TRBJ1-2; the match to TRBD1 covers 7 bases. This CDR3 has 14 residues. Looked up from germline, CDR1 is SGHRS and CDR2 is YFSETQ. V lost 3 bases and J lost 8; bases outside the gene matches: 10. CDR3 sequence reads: CASSSPDRAGGYTF. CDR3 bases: TGCGCCAGCAGCTCTCCCGACAGGGCTGGAGGCTACACCTTC.

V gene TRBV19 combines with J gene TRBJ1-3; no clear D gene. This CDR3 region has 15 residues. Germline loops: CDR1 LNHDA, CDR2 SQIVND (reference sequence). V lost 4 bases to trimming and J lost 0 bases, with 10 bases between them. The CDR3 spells CASSSSGSSGNTIYF. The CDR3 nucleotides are TGTGCCAGTAGTAGCAGCGGCTCCTCTGGAAACACCATATATTTT. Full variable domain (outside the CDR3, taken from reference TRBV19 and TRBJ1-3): DGGITQSPKYLFRKEGQNVTLSCEQNLNHDAMYWYRQDPGQGLRLIYYSQIVNDFQKGDIAEGYSVSREKKESFPLTVTSAQKNPTAFYLCASSSSGSSGNTIYFGEGSWLTVV.

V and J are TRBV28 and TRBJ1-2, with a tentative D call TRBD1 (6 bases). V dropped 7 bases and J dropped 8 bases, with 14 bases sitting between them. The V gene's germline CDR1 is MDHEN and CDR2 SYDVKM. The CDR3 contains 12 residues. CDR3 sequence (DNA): TGTGCCAGCACCTCCGAGGGGGAGGGCTACACCTTC. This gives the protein CASTSEGEGYTF.

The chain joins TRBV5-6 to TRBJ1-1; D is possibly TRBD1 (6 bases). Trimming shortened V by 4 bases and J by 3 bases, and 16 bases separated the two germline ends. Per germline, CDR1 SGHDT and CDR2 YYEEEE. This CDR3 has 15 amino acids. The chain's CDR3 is CASSASQGPHTEAFF. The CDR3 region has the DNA TGTGCCAGCAGCGCCTCGCAGGGGCCGCACACTGAAGCTTTCTTT.

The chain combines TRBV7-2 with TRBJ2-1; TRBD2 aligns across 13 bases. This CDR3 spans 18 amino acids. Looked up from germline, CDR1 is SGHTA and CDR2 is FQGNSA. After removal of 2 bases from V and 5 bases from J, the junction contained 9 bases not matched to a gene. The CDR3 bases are TGTGCCAGCAGCTTACTAACTAGCGGGAGGGTCACCAACAATGAGCAGTTCTTC. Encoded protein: CASSLLTSGRVTNNEQFF.

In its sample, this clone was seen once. For the CDR3, the DNA is TGTGCCAGCAGTAGTCGCGGCTACGAGCAGTACTTC. The encoded protein is CASSSRGYEQYF. The rearrangement links TRBV6-2 or TRBV6-3 to TRBJ2-7, with D uncertain. V shed 5 bases and J shed 3 bases, with 8 bases lying between them. Germline V gene sequence: CDR1 MNHEY, CDR2 SVGEGT. This CDR3 contains 12 residues.

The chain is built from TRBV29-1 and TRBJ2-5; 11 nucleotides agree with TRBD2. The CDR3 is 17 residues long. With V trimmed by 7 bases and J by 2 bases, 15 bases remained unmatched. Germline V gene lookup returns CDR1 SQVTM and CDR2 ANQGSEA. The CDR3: CSETGTSGPLGQETQYF. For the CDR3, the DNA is TGCAGCGAAACCGGGACTAGCGGCCCACTGGGGCAAGAGACCCAGTACTTC.

The CDR3 DNA sequence: TGTGCCAGCAGCCCCATGGGGGGGGGCAGCGGGGACACTGAAGCTTTCTTT. Its translation is CASSPMGGGSGDTEAFF. This rearrangement joins TRBV7-9 to TRBJ1-1; weak D call: TRBD1 (6 bases). The CDR3 is made up of 17 amino acids. Germline-derived CDR1 and CDR2 are SEHNR and FQNEAQ (reference sequence). The germline V and J ends were trimmed by 5 bases and 3 bases, with 22 bases remaining between them.

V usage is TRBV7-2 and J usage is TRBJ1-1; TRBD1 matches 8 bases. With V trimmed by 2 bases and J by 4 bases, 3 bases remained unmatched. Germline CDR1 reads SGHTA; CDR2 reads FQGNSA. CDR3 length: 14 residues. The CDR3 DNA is TGTGCCAGCAGCTTACGAGGACAGGGCACTGAAGCTTTCTTT. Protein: CASSLRGQGTEAFF.